Listed here are 17 T cell receptor beta chains from one sample, sequenced in a study of blood T cell repertoires in COVID-19. Measured with immunoSEQ multiplex PCR; TCRdb has only the in-frame clones, and not every one. Here the sample spans roughly 240,000 clones, approximately 84% being singletons. Sequences were obtained from peripheral blood. All receptors come from a young woman who had recovered from COVID-19.

This sequence joins TRBV25-1 and TRBJ2-3, with a tentative D call TRBD1 (5 bases). Trimming left V 5 bases short and J 2 bases short, with 11 bases between. The germline CDR1 and CDR2 sequences are MGHDK and SYGVNS. This CDR3 is built from 14 residues. The CDR3 sequence: CASSPARVTDTQYF. The CDR3 bases are TGTGCCAGCAGTCCGGCCAGGGTCACAGATACGCAGTATTTT.

The chain employs TRBV5-5 and TRBJ1-2, with no clear D. Trimming shortened V by 0 bases and J by 8 bases, and 11 bases separated the two germline ends. This CDR3 has 13 residues. Germline CDR1 reads SGHKS; CDR2 reads YYEKEE (reference sequence). The CDR3 DNA sequence: TGTGCCAGCAGCTTGGGACCGGGAAAGGGCTACACCTTC. This translates into CASSLGPGKGYTF.

The chain carries TRBV11-2 and TRBJ1-4; TRBD1 aligns across 7 bases. This CDR3 has 13 amino acids. V shed 3 bases and J 6 bases; nucleotides not matched to a gene: 1. The germline gives CDR1 SGHAT, CDR2 FQNNGV. The CDR3 region is CASSFRGYEKLFF. The CDR3 bases are TGTGCCAGCAGCTTCAGGGGGTATGAAAAACTGTTTTTT.

The rearrangement links TRBV29-1 to TRBJ1-3; TRBD1 is a possible D gene (6 bases). Germline V CDR1 and CDR2: SQVTM, ANQGSEA. The CDR3 totals 15 residues. Trimming shortened V by 5 bases and J by 2 bases, and 16 bases separated the two germline ends. The CDR3 loop is CSVQAGAFAGNTIYF. The CDR3 coding sequence is TGCAGCGTTCAGGCGGGGGCTTTTGCTGGAAACACCATATATTTT.

This chain joins TRBV5-1 and TRBJ1-2, with D possibly being TRBD1 (5 bases). Trimming removed 0 bases from V and 7 bases from J, with 22 bases in between. CDR1 and CDR2 (germline): SGHRS, YFSETQ. The CDR3 has 17 residues. This chain's CDR3 is CASSLEWGGAGQTGYTF. Here the CDR3 DNA reads TGCGCCAGCAGCTTGGAGTGGGGCGGGGCAGGGCAGACTGGCTACACCTTC.

The chain links TRBV7-3 to TRBJ2-3, with a possible D match to TRBD2 (7 bases). Germline CDR1 reads SGHTA; CDR2 reads FQGTGA. This CDR3 is 17 amino acids long. V gave up 3 bases and J gave up 0 bases, with 16 bases separating them. Here the CDR3 reads CASSLVSGGPSTDTQYF. Written as DNA, the CDR3 is TGTGCCAGCAGCTTGGTTTCCGGGGGGCCTAGCACAGATACGCAGTATTTT. Using reference TRBV7-3 and TRBJ2-3 for the parts outside the CDR3, the full variable domain is GAGVSQTPSNKVTEKGKYVELRCDPISGHTALYWYRQSLGQGPEFLIYFQGTGAADDSGLPNDRFFAVRPEGSVSTLKIQRTERGDSAVYLCASSLVSGGPSTDTQYFGPGTRLTVL.

This chain links TRBV6-1 with TRBJ2-5; 11 bases agree with TRBD2. V was clipped by 1 base and J by 5 bases; unmatched bases: 6. This CDR3 has 16 amino acids. Per germline, CDR1 MNHNS and CDR2 SASEGT. CDR3 sequence (DNA): TGTGCCAGCAGTGAAGTGGAGACTAGCGGGGACGAGACCCAGTACTTC. It yields the protein CASSEVETSGDETQYF.

The chain uses TRBV14 and TRBJ2-1, with TRBD2 identical over 13 bases. This CDR3 has 17 residues. Germline loops: CDR1 SGHDN, CDR2 FVKESK. V trimming: 0 bases; J trimming: 8 bases; junction bases outside the gene matches: 7. Here the CDR3 reads CASSQDGGLAGLDEQFF. For the CDR3, the DNA is TGTGCCAGCAGCCAAGATGGGGGACTAGCGGGGTTGGATGAGCAGTTCTTC. The full variable domain, in which reference TRBV14 and TRBJ2-1 provide the parts outside the CDR3, is EAGVTQFPSHSVIEKGQTVTLRCDPISGHDNLYWYRRVMGKEIKFLLHFVKESKQDESGMPNNRFLAERTGGTYSTLKVQPAELEDSGVYFCASSQDGGLAGLDEQFFGPGTRLTVL.

Concerning this clone itself: Other DNA sequences in this sample translate to the same CDR3. The rearrangement joins TRBV3-1 (or the pseudogene TRBV3-2) to TRBJ2-3; the match to TRBD2 covers 11 bases. CDR1 is LGHDT, CDR2 YNNKEL, per germline (reference sequence). The trim removed 1 base at V and 2 bases at J, leaving 2 bases unmatched. The CDR3 is made up of 16 amino acids. In DNA, the CDR3 is TGTGCCAGCAGCCAAGGACTAGCGGGATCCACAGATACGCAGTATTTT. Amino acid sequence: CASSQGLAGSTDTQYF.

This clone was counted ten times or more. This sample also contains other DNA sequences that code for the same CDR3. The genes are TRBV6-5 and TRBJ1-2; 10 bases align to TRBD1. Germline CDR1 and CDR2: MNHEY and SVGAGI. This CDR3 is 13 amino acids long. After removal of 7 bases from V and 4 bases from J, the junction contained 3 bases not matched to a gene. In DNA, the CDR3 is TGTGCCAGCACCCGACAGGGGGCCTATGGCTACACCTTC. Translated, it gives CASTRQGAYGYTF.

The rearrangement uses TRBV5-1 and TRBJ1-3, with 7 bases aligning to TRBD1. With 7 bases clipped from V and 0 bases from J, the junction kept 1 base outside the gene matches. The CDR3 runs 13 residues. Looked up from germline, CDR1 is SGHRS and CDR2 is YFSETQ. The CDR3 DNA reads TGCGCCAGCCGGGACAGCTCTGGAAACACCATATATTTT. Residues: CASRDSSGNTIYF. The whole variable domain, remainder taken from reference TRBV5-1 and TRBJ1-3, is KAGVTQTPRYLIKTRGQQVTLSCSPISGHRSVSWYQQTPGQGLQFLFEYFSETQRNKGNFPGRFSGRQFSNSRSEMNVSTLELGDSALYLCASRDSSGNTIYFGEGSWLTVV.

CDR3 in amino acids: CASSLGLGGTQYF. The CDR3 DNA reads as TGTGCCAGCAGCTTAGGGCTGGGAGGGACCCAGTACTTC. V gene TRBV7-2 combines with J gene TRBJ2-5; TRBD2 might be the D (6 bases). The CDR3 totals 13 residues. Germline CDR1 and CDR2: SGHTA and FQGNSA. Trimming pared 1 base from V and 7 bases from J, leaving 10 bases between.

This clone was counted only a few times. The genes are TRBV12-5 and TRBJ1-1; tentative D call: TRBD1 (6 bases). This CDR3 region has 16 residues. Germline V gene lookup returns CDR1 LGHNT and CDR2 FRNRAP. Deletions cut 7 bases from V and 5 bases from J, with 23 bases between. The CDR3 DNA reads as TGTGCTAGTGCCTCCCTGCCCGGGGGGGGCTTTACTGAAGCTTTCTTT. Translating gives CASASLPGGGFTEAFF.

This chain joins TRBV5-1 and TRBJ2-3; D is undetermined. Trimming took off 0 bases at V and 2 bases at J, with 16 bases between the two ends. Germline CDR1 SGHRS, CDR2 YFSETQ. This CDR3 has 17 amino acids. CDR3 DNA sequence: TGCGCCAGCAGCTTGGCCGGAGTCGGGTCCTCCACAGATACGCAGTATTTT. It translates to CASSLAGVGSSTDTQYF.

The genes are TRBV6-6 and TRBJ2-7; a weak D match, TRBD1 (5 bases). Germline CDR1 MNHNY, CDR2 SVGAGI (reference sequence). CDR3 size: 12 residues. V was trimmed by 3 bases and J by 3 bases, leaving 6 bases between them. The CDR3: CASSYQGYEQYF. In DNA form, the CDR3 reads TGTGCCAGCAGTTATCAGGGCTACGAGCAGTACTTC.

The chain employs TRBV5-1 and TRBJ2-3; D unresolved. Germline assignment: CDR1 SGHRS and CDR2 YFSETQ. Trimming pared 0 bases from V and 2 bases from J, leaving 7 bases between. This CDR3 comprises 14 residues. This CDR3 reads CASSLEQPTDTQYF. The CDR3 DNA follows: TGCGCCAGCAGCTTGGAACAGCCCACAGATACGCAGTATTTT.

V is TRBV4-1 and J is TRBJ2-5, with 7 bases aligning to TRBD1. The V and J ends lost 1 base and 5 bases, in that order; junction bases with no gene match: 7. CDR1 and CDR2 from the germline V gene are MGHRA and YSYEKL. CDR3 length: 15 amino acids. DNA of the CDR3: TGCGCCAGCAGCCAAGTGACAGGGACCATGGAGACCCAGTACTTC. This translates into CASSQVTGTMETQYF.